One and the same sample provided the 7 T cell receptor beta chains below, sequenced in a study of chemoradiotherapy in HPV16-positive cancers (dated by TCRdb to 2021 to 2024). The library came from the immunoSEQ multiplex PCR assay. The source is immuneACCESS, and TCRdb retained only in-frame sequences with V and J called. Part of the clones is not carried over; for the studies checked, unresolved V genes explain less than half of this, and the remainder is unexplained. In all, the sample holds around 68,000 clones, and roughly 86% of those were seen once. The top ten constitute 4.2% of the sample. The specimen comprised blood, sampled from a patient who underwent chemoradiotherapy. These receptors were collected from a human donor with HPV-associated anogenital cancer.

The chain carries TRBV9 and TRBJ2-3, with no clear D. CDR3 length: 15 amino acids. Trimming stripped 7 bases from V and 1 base from J, with 16 bases between. CDR1 and CDR2 from the germline V gene are SGDLS and YYNGEE. The CDR3 DNA reads as TGTGCCAGCTCTAAAGCGTGGATGGGCACAGATACGCAGTATTTT. Protein: CASSKAWMGTDTQYF.

The V call is TRBV6-5, the J call TRBJ1-1; D gene unclear. The germline CDR1 and CDR2 sequences are MNHEY and SVGAGI. The ends were cut back, 2 bases at V and 7 bases at J, with 17 bases in the middle. This CDR3 spans 15 amino acids. This CDR3 reads CASSYRRARRIEAFF. In DNA, the CDR3 is TGTGCCAGCAGTTACCGGCGGGCCAGGAGGATTGAAGCTTTCTTT.

The chain couples TRBV27 to TRBJ2-6; perhaps TRBD1 as D (6 bases). V gave up 5 bases and J gave up 0 bases, with 8 bases separating them. The germline V gene encodes CDR1 MNHEY and CDR2 SMNVEV (reference sequence). The length of the CDR3 is 15 residues. As DNA, the CDR3 is TGTGCCAGCAGTGGGGGCTTCTCTGGGGCCAACGTCCTGACTTTC. Translating gives CASSGGFSGANVLTF.

V is TRBV2 and J is TRBJ1-3; D gene unclear. The ends were cut back, 10 bases at V and 10 bases at J, with 14 bases in the middle. The CDR3 runs to 11 residues. Germline assignment: CDR1 SNHLY and CDR2 FYNNEI. The CDR3: CATQEERTIYF. For the CDR3, the DNA is TGTGCCACCCAAGAGGAAAGGACCATATATTTT.

The chain uses TRBV11-2 and TRBJ1-2, with 9 bases aligning to TRBD1. The CDR3 has 13 amino acids. Trimming removed 2 bases from V and 8 bases from J; junction bases left unmatched: 3. The V gene's germline CDR1 is SGHAT and CDR2 FQNNGV. CDR3 nucleotides: TGTGCCAGCAGCTTACCGGACAGGGGAGGCTACACCTTC. This codes for CASSLPDRGGYTF.

V and J are TRBV7-2 and TRBJ2-1; D ambiguous. CDR3 length equals 12 residues. The germline gives CDR1 SGHTA, CDR2 FQGNSA. V lost 3 bases, J lost 7 bases, and 7 bases lay in between. The CDR3: CASSLLLNEQFF. The DNA of the CDR3 is TGTGCCAGCAGCTTGCTTCTTAATGAGCAGTTCTTC.

This clone has only a few counts. The rearrangement joins TRBV27 to TRBJ2-1, with 12 bases fitting TRBD2. Germline lookup yields CDR1 MNHEY and CDR2 SMNVEV (reference sequence). CDR3 length: 14 amino acids. The V gene end was trimmed by 6 bases and the J gene end by 7 bases; junction bases not matched to a gene: 4. The DNA of the CDR3 is TGTGCCAGCAGATTACTAGCGGGAGGAAATGAGCAGTTCTTC. Encoded protein: CASRLLAGGNEQFF.